The 22 T cell receptor beta chains below were found in one sample sequenced in a study of blood T cell repertoires in COVID-19. The data were produced by immunoSEQ multiplex PCR, yet TCRdb's version contains in-frame clones alone and is incomplete. The sample includes more than 85,000 clones, 75% to 95% of them seen just once. The specimen sequenced was peripheral blood. Source of these receptors: a man aged 18 to 30 with acute or convalescent COVID-19.

The chain is built from TRBV27 and TRBJ1-2; perhaps TRBD1 as D (6 bases). The ends were cut back, 3 bases at V and 1 base at J, with 9 bases in the middle. This CDR3 region has 14 residues. Germline V CDR1 and CDR2: MNHEY, SMNVEV (reference sequence). The CDR3 coding sequence is TGTGCCAGCAGTTTGACAGGCAGTAACTATGGCTACACCTTC. Translating gives CASSLTGSNYGYTF.

The rearrangement links TRBV28 to TRBJ1-3, with TRBD1 identical over 10 bases. In germline, CDR1 is MDHEN, CDR2 SYDVKM. Trimming at V came to 6 bases and at J to 0 bases, leaving 5 bases not matched to a gene. The CDR3 extends over 16 amino acids. CDR3 residues: CASSRTGGISGNTIYF. Here the CDR3 DNA reads TGTGCCAGCAGCCGGACAGGGGGAATCTCTGGAAACACCATATATTTT. The full variable domain, rest sourced from reference TRBV28 and TRBJ1-3, is DVKVTQSSRYLVKRTGEKVFLECVQDMDHENMFWYRQDPGLGLRLIYFSYDVKMKEKGDIPEGYSVSREKKERFSLILESASTNQTSMYLCASSRTGGISGNTIYFGEGSWLTVV.

This sequence joins TRBV2 and TRBJ1-5; TRBD1 aligns across 7 bases. The CDR3 extends over 15 amino acids. The V segment lost 6 bases and the J segment 5 bases; nucleotides outside the gene matches: 10. CDR1 and CDR2 from the germline V gene are SNHLY and FYNNEI. The CDR3 DNA reads as TGTGCCAGCAGGATGAGACAGGGTCCGGATCAGCCCCAGCATTTT. As protein: CASRMRQGPDQPQHF.

V usage is TRBV15 and J usage is TRBJ2-1, with 9 bases fitting TRBD2. The CDR3 length is 15 residues. Trimming removed 1 base from V and 4 bases from J; junction bases left unmatched: 2. CDR1 and CDR2 (germline): LNHNV, YYDKDF (reference sequence). The DNA for the CDR3 is TGTGCCACCAGCAGAGTGAGCGGGGGGTACAATGAGCAGTTCTTC. This gives the protein CATSRVSGGYNEQFF.

This clone was seen more than once but under ten times. The CDR3 bases are TGTGCCAGTAGTATAGATCGAGCCGGGACAGAGAACACTGAAGCTTTCTTT. Translating it yields CASSIDRAGTENTEAFF. This chain joins TRBV19 and TRBJ1-1; 7 bases align to TRBD1. The V and J ends lost 0 bases and 1 base, in that order; junction bases with no gene match: 8. The CDR3 extends over 17 amino acids. Germline assignment: CDR1 LNHDA and CDR2 SQIVND (reference sequence).

The DNA of the CDR3 is TGTGCCAGCAGTGACGCCCGAGCCCCCACAGATACGCAGTATTTT. Translation: CASSDARAPTDTQYF. The chain has TRBV25-1 and TRBJ2-3; no clear D. The germline V and J ends were trimmed by 3 bases and 2 bases, with 12 bases remaining between them. CDR1 MGHDK and CDR2 SYGVNS come from the germline V gene. The CDR3 contains 15 residues.

The chain joins TRBV20-1 to TRBJ1-1; D is unresolved. This CDR3 is built from 11 residues. Trimming cost V 5 bases and J 6 bases, with 10 bases left between them. Germline values: CDR1 DFQATT, CDR2 SNEGSKA (reference sequence). CDR3 loop: CSALLPPEAFF. The CDR3 DNA follows: TGCAGTGCTCTCCTCCCCCCTGAAGCTTTCTTT.

This clone was detected only a few times. The gene calls are TRBV3-1 (or the pseudogene TRBV3-2) and TRBJ2-2; D is ambiguous. Trimming cost V 4 bases and J 4 bases, with 4 bases left between them. This CDR3 spans 12 amino acids. Germline V lookup: CDR1 LGHDT, CDR2 YNNKEL (reference sequence). The CDR3 DNA reads TGTGCCAGCAGCCGGGCCACCGGGGAGCTGTTTTTT. This translates into CASSRATGELFF.

V is TRBV5-1 and J is TRBJ2-3, with unresolved D. The V end was cut by 4 bases, the J end by 1 base, with 13 bases between. Per germline, CDR1 SGHRS and CDR2 YFSETQ. The CDR3 is 15 amino acids. This CDR3 reads CASSDVSRGTDTQYF. The CDR3 DNA reads TGCGCCAGCAGCGACGTTTCTCGGGGCACAGATACGCAGTATTTT.

The chain combines TRBV30 with TRBJ2-1, with TRBD2 identical over 13 bases. The CDR3 runs to 17 residues. Trimming cost V 1 base and J 10 bases; bases outside gene matches: 13. In germline, CDR1 is GTSNPN, CDR2 SVGIG (reference sequence). The chain's CDR3 is CAWSAPPGTSGILEQFF. In DNA form, the CDR3 reads TGTGCCTGGAGTGCCCCCCCCGGGACTAGCGGGATTCTGGAGCAGTTCTTC. The full variable domain, rest sourced from reference TRBV30 and TRBJ2-1, is SQTIHQWPATLVQPVGSPLSLECTVEGTSNPNLYWYRQAAGRGLQLLFYSVGIGQISSEVPQNLSASRPQDRQFILSSKKLLLSDSGFYLCAWSAPPGTSGILEQFFGPGTRLTVL.

The genes are TRBV29-1 and TRBJ2-3; D is possibly TRBD1 (5 bases). The germline V gene has CDR1 SQVTM and CDR2 ANQGSEA. The V and J ends lost 7 bases and 4 bases respectively, with 12 bases between them. The CDR3 contains 12 residues. The CDR3 nucleotides are TGCAGCGGCGATACGACAGCAGATACGCAGTATTTT. Translated: CSGDTTADTQYF.

This chain links TRBV9 with TRBJ2-1; 8 nucleotides line up with TRBD1. V lost 0 bases, J lost 11 bases, and 10 bases stayed unmatched. This CDR3 comprises 15 residues. Germline-derived CDR1 and CDR2 are SGDLS and YYNGEE. CDR3 in amino acids: CASSVGQGPPVKQFF. The CDR3 DNA reads as TGTGCCAGCAGCGTAGGACAGGGGCCTCCAGTTAAGCAGTTCTTC.

J is TRBJ1-2 and V is TRBV20-1; unclear D gene. The CDR3 covers 11 residues. V lost 3 bases and J lost 8, with 10 bases in between. CDR1 and CDR2 from the germline V gene are DFQATT and SNEGSKA (reference sequence). The CDR3 sequence is CSASSDSGYTF. CDR3 DNA: TGCAGTGCTAGTAGTGACTCAGGCTACACCTTC.

The chain couples TRBV27 to TRBJ1-5; no firm D call. CDR3 size: 13 residues. Trimming took 8 bases from V and 7 from J, leaving 15 bases between them. The germline CDR1 and CDR2 sequences are MNHEY and SMNVEV (reference sequence). This CDR3 is CASGRRDGQPQHF. The DNA for the CDR3 is TGTGCCAGCGGTCGGCGGGATGGGCAGCCCCAGCATTTT.

In this sample, this clone turned up once. The genes are TRBV19 and TRBJ1-2; 10 bases align to TRBD1. CDR3 size: 15 residues. The V gene end was trimmed by 4 bases and the J gene end by 4 bases; junction bases not matched to a gene: 6. CDR1 and CDR2 (germline): LNHDA, SQIVND (reference sequence). CDR3 sequence reads: CASSTGQGRVYGYTF. CDR3 coding DNA: TGTGCCAGTAGTACGGGACAGGGGAGGGTCTATGGCTACACCTTC.

V and J are TRBV27 and TRBJ2-1; a weak D match, TRBD1 (5 bases). The germline V gene has CDR1 MNHEY and CDR2 SMNVEV (reference sequence). Trimming took 5 bases from V and 0 from J, leaving 14 bases between them. The CDR3 extends over 16 amino acids. CDR3 residues: CASSIYRFSSYNEQFF. The CDR3 DNA reads TGTGCCAGCAGTATTTACAGGTTTAGCTCCTACAATGAGCAGTTCTTC.

This clone has only one observation. The genes are TRBV21-1 and TRBJ1-2; the D call of TRBD1 is as the table states it, not checked on the DNA. TRBV21-1 is classified as a pseudogene. The CDR3 loop spans 12 amino acids. CDR3 DNA: TGTGCCAGCAGCAATGGGACAGGGGGCTACACCTTC. This encodes CASSNGTGGYTF.

J is TRBJ1-5 and V is TRBV7-2; 7 bases align to TRBD1. Germline CDR1 and CDR2: SGHTA and FQGNSA. V shed 5 bases, J shed 6 bases, and the junction held 10 bases outside the gene matches. The CDR3 runs 15 residues. In nucleotides, the CDR3 is TGTGCCAGCAGCCCGGTGACAGGGAATGGTCAGCCCCAGCATTTT. Its translation: CASSPVTGNGQPQHF.

This chain joins TRBV19 and TRBJ1-5; D gene ambiguous. Germline loops: CDR1 LNHDA, CDR2 SQIVND (reference sequence). V was trimmed by 5 bases and J by 2 bases, leaving 16 bases between them. The CDR3 has 16 residues. The CDR3 DNA is TGTGCCAGTAGTCCCCTCGAGGGTGTCGGCAATCAGCCCCAGCATTTT. This gives the protein CASSPLEGVGNQPQHF.

The chain combines TRBV7-2 with TRBJ2-1; weak D call: TRBD2 (6 bases). The V and J ends lost 5 bases and 3 bases respectively, with 17 bases between them. The CDR3 is 16 amino acids. Germline loops: CDR1 SGHTA, CDR2 FQGNSA. This CDR3 reads CASSRKGRDHYNEQFF. The CDR3 nucleotides are TGTGCCAGCAGCCGGAAAGGGCGGGATCACTACAATGAGCAGTTCTTC.

This chain joins TRBV6-5 and TRBJ1-2; 8 nucleotides align to TRBD1. The V segment lost 2 bases and the J segment 5 bases; nucleotides outside the gene matches: 1. The CDR3 runs 13 residues. Germline assignment: CDR1 MNHEY and CDR2 SVGAGI. CDR3 DNA sequence: TGTGCCAGCAGTTACCAGGGGGCGTATGGCTACACCTTC. Protein sequence: CASSYQGAYGYTF.

The J gene is TRBJ1-1, the V gene TRBV7-8; D gene ambiguous. V shed 5 bases and J shed 0 bases, with 7 bases lying between them. The CDR3 length is 13 residues. CDR1 SGHVS and CDR2 FQNEAQ come from the germline V gene. For the CDR3, the DNA is TGTGCCAGCAGCCTCGAGTTGAACACTGAAGCTTTCTTT. This codes for CASSLELNTEAFF.